What follows are 8 T cell receptor beta chains derived from one specimen sequenced in a study of identical twins' blood T cells. In TCRdb, the 5' RACE reads were re-called with MiXCR into one record per CDR3 protein. The sample holds hundreds of thousands of distinct CDR3 sequences; over 25% are singletons and the top ten take about 6%. Material for sequencing was PBMCs. The origin of the receptors is a woman between 18 and 50 years old in good health.

The chain uses TRBV20-1 and TRBJ1-1; D is possibly TRBD1 (5 bases). Germline lookup yields CDR1 DFQATT and CDR2 SNEGSKA (reference sequence). The V and J ends lost 3 bases and 1 base respectively, with 12 bases between them. CDR3 length: 14 amino acids. CDR3 loop: CSASMGGKNTEAFF. The DNA of the CDR3 is TGCAGTGCTAGTATGGGGGGAAAGAACACTGAAGCTTTCTTT.

This sequence joins TRBV7-2 and TRBJ2-7; D gene uncertain. Germline V lookup: CDR1 SGHTA, CDR2 FQGNSA. The CDR3 has 12 amino acids. V lost 2 bases, J lost 4 bases, and 6 bases lay in between. CDR3 in amino acids: CASSLFVYEQYF. The CDR3, as DNA: TGTGCCAGCAGCTTATTCGTTTACGAGCAGTACTTC.

This clonotype has only a few counts. The rearrangement joins TRBV10-3 to TRBJ2-7; D tentatively fits TRBD1 or TRBD2 (5 bases each). In germline, CDR1 is ENHRY, CDR2 SYGVKD. The ends were cut back, 6 bases at V and 5 bases at J, with 20 bases in the middle. The CDR3 loop spans 15 amino acids. The CDR3 DNA follows: TGTGCCATCAGAAACCCCGGGGCCTTTCCCAACGAGCAGTACTTC. This encodes CAIRNPGAFPNEQYF.

CDR3 in amino acids: CSASPDGRYGYTF. In DNA, the CDR3 is TGCAGTGCTAGCCCGGACGGCCGTTATGGCTACACCTTC. This sequence joins TRBV20-1 and TRBJ1-2, with D hard to call. V lost 3 bases to trimming and J lost 5 bases, with 13 bases between them. From germline, CDR1 is DFQATT and CDR2 SNEGSKA (reference sequence). The CDR3 loop spans 13 amino acids.

The J gene is TRBJ1-2, the V gene TRBV29-1; D is uncertain. Germline V gives CDR1 SQVTM, CDR2 ANQGSEA. The CDR3 has 13 amino acids. Deletions cut 3 bases from V and 4 bases from J, with 12 bases between. CDR3 nucleotide sequence: TGCAGCGTTGACCTTGGACTTCGCTATGGCTACACCTTC. This encodes CSVDLGLRYGYTF.

The chain uses TRBV19 and TRBJ1-2; weak D call: TRBD1 (6 bases). Trimming cost V 3 bases and J 6 bases, with 17 bases left between them. The CDR3 spans 15 residues. The germline V gene encodes CDR1 LNHDA and CDR2 SQIVND (reference sequence). For the CDR3, the DNA is TGTGCCAGTAGTATTCCTCGCAGGGGAGGCGATGGCTACACCTTC. Encoded protein: CASSIPRRGGDGYTF.

This clonotype was counted a single time. One end of the junction varies from germline; a read error may be responsible. The rearrangement uses TRBV6-1 and TRBJ1-1; 9 positions match TRBD1. The CDR3 runs to 15 residues. Germline CDR1 is MNHNS and CDR2 is SASEGT. The CDR3: CASSDHGQGKTGAFF. The CDR3 region has the DNA TGTGCCAGCAGTGACCACGGACAGGGGAAAACTGGAGCTTTCTTT.

V usage is TRBV5-1 and J usage is TRBJ2-2; D gene unclear. V lost 1 base and J 6 bases, leaving 7 bases between the germline ends. The CDR3 has 13 amino acids. Germline CDR1 reads SGHRS; CDR2 reads YFSETQ. CDR3 bases: TGCGCCAGCAGCTTGTTCCGGGCCGGGGAGCTGTTTTTT. Amino acid sequence: CASSLFRAGELFF.